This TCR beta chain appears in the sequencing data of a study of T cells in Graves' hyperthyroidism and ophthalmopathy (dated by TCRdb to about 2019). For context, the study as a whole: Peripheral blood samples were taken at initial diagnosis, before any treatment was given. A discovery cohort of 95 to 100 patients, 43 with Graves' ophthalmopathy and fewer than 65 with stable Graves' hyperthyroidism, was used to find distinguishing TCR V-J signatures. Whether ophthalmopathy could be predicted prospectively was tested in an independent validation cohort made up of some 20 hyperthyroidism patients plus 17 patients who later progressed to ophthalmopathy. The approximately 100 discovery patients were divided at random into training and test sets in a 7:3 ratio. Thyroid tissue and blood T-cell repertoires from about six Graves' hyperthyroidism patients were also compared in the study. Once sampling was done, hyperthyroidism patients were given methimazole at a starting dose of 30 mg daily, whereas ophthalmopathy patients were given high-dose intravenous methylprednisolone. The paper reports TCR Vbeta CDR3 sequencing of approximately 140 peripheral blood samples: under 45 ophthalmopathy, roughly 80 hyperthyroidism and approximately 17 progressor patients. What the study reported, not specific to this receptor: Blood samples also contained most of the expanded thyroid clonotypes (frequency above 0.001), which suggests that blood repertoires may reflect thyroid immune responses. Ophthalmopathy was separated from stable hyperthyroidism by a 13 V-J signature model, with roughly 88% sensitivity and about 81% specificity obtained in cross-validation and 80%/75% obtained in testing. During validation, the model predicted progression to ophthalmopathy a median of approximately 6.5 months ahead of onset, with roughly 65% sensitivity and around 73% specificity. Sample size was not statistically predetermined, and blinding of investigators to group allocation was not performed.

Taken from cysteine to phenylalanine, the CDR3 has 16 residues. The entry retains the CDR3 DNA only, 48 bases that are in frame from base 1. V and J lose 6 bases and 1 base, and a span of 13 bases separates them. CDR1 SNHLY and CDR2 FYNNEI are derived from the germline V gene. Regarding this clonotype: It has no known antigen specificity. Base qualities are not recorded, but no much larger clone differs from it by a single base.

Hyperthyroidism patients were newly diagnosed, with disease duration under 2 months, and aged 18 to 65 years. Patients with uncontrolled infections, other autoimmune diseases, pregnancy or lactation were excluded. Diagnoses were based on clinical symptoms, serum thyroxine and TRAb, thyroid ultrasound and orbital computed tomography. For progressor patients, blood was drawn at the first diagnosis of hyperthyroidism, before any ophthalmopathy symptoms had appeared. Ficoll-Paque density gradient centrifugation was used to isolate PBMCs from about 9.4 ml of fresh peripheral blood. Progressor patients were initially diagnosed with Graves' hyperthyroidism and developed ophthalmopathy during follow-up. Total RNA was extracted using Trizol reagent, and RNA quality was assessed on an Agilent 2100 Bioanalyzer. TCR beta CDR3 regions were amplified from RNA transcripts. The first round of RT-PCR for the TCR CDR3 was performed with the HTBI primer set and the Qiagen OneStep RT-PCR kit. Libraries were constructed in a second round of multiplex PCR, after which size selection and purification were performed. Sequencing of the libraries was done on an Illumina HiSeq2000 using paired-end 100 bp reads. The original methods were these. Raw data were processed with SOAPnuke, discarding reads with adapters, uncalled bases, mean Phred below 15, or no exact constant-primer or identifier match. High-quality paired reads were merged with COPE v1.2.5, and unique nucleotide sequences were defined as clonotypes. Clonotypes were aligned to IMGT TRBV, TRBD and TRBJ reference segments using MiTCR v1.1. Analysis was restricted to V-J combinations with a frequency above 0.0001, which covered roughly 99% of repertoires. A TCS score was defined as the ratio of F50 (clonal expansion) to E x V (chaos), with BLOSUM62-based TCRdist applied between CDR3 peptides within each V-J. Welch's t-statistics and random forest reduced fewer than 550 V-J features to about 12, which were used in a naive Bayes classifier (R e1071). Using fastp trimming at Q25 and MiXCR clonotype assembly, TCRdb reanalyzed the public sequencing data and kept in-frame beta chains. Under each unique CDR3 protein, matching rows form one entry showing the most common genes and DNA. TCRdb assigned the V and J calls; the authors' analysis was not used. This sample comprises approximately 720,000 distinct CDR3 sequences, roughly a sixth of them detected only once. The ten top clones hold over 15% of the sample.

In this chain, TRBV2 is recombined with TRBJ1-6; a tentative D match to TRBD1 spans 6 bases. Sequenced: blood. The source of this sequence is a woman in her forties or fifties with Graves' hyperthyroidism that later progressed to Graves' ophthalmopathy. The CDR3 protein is CASSVQGGSYNSPLHF. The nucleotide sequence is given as TGTGCCAGCAGCGTACAGGGAGGATCCTATAATTCACCCCTCCACTTT.